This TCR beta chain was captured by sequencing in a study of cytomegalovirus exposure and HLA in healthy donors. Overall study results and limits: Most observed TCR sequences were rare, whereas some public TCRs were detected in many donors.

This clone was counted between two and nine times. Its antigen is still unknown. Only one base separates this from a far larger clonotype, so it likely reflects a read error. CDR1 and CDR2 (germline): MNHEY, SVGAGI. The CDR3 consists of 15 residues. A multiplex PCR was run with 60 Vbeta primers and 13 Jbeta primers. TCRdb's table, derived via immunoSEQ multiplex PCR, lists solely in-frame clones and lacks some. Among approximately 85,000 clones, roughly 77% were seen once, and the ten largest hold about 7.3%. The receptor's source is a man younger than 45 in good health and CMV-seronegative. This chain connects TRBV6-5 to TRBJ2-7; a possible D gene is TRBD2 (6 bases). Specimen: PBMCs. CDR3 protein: CASSYSIDGGNEQFF. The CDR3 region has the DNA TGTGCCAGCAGTTACTCGATTGATGGGGGGAATGAGCAGTTTTTC.